The 29 T cell receptor beta chains reported below all come from one sample, sequenced in a study of OX40 agonist ivuxolimab in advanced cancers. The table came from immunoSEQ multiplex PCR; TCRdb's copy has only in-frame clones and leaves some out. The data contain tens of thousands of clones, roughly three quarters of them singletons. This sample comprised CD4+ or CD8+ T cells sorted from blood, obtained in a trial of the OX40 agonist ivuxolimab. Source of these receptors: an adult with an advanced solid tumor such as melanoma, head and neck, liver or kidney cancer.

This clone was seen only a few times. The V call is TRBV7-9, the J call TRBJ1-5; 8 bases match TRBD1. This CDR3 is 15 amino acids long. In germline, CDR1 is SEHNR, CDR2 FQNEAQ (reference sequence). The V segment lost 5 bases and the J segment 2 bases; nucleotides outside the gene matches: 5. The CDR3 protein is CASSLETGGNQPQHF. CDR3 in DNA: TGTGCCAGCAGCCTGGAGACAGGGGGCAATCAGCCCCAGCATTTT. Combining the CDR3 with reference TRBV7-9 and TRBJ1-5 gives the whole variable domain DTGVSQNPRHKITKRGQNVTFRCDPISEHNRLYWYRQTLGQGPEFLTYFQNEAQLEKSRLLSDRFSAERPKGSFSTLEIQRTEQGDSAMYLCASSLETGGNQPQHFGDGTRLSIL.

The chain is built from TRBV13 and TRBJ2-7; no clear D gene. CDR3 length: 13 amino acids. Germline assignment: CDR1 PRHDT and CDR2 FYEKMQ (reference sequence). V lost 5 bases to trimming and J lost 3 bases, with 11 bases between them. The CDR3 spells CASSTSDVYEQYF. CDR3 coding DNA: TGTGCCAGCAGCACCTCGGATGTCTACGAGCAGTACTTC.

The chain combines TRBV9 with TRBJ1-1; TRBD1 agrees at 8 bases. There are 15 residues in the CDR3. Trimming removed 3 bases from V and 1 base from J; junction bases left unmatched: 5. Germline assignment: CDR1 SGDLS and CDR2 YYNGEE. CDR3 DNA: TGTGCCAGCAGCGCTCAGGGGGCCGGGAACACTGAAGCTTTCTTT. It codes for CASSAQGAGNTEAFF.

This clone occurred once. The rearrangement links TRBV6-5 to TRBJ2-1; 7 bases are shared with TRBD2. There are 16 residues in the CDR3. V dropped 2 bases and J dropped 9; count of bases not matched to a gene: 13. Germline V gene data show CDR1 as MNHEY and CDR2 as SVGAGI. The CDR3, as DNA: TGTGCCAGCAGTTACGGGACCCCTACTAGCGCGGCTGAGCAGTTCTTC. This codes for CASSYGTPTSAAEQFF.

CDR3 nucleotides: TGTGCCAGCAGTCCTTCACAGGTCAGCGGCTACACCTTC. It encodes CASSPSQVSGYTF. This sequence joins TRBV27 and TRBJ1-2; D is possibly TRBD1 (5 bases). Trimming left V 5 bases short and J 8 bases short, with 15 bases between. Germline lookup yields CDR1 MNHEY and CDR2 SMNVEV (reference sequence). The CDR3 consists of 13 residues.

The chain employs TRBV30 and TRBJ1-1; D gene unclear. Germline CDR1 reads GTSNPN; CDR2 reads SVGIG (reference sequence). The CDR3 contains 13 residues. Trimming shortened V by 0 bases and J by 6 bases, and 11 bases separated the two germline ends. CDR3 in DNA: TGTGCCTGGAGTGTATCCCTTACAGCTGAAGCTTTCTTT. Translation gives CAWSVSLTAEAFF.

This chain links TRBV11-3 with TRBJ2-2, with D possibly being TRBD1 (6 bases). The V and J ends lost 5 bases and 6 bases respectively, with 13 bases between them. The CDR3 sequence is 14 residues long. Germline-derived CDR1 and CDR2 are SGHNT and YENEEA. The CDR3, as DNA: TGTGCCAGCAGCCGTGGGGGCCTTCCCGGGGAGCTGTTTTTT. Translation gives CASSRGGLPGELFF.

Notes on this clone: The junction departs from the called germline gene at one end, perhaps through a read error. V usage is TRBV28 and J usage is TRBJ2-7; D is ambiguous. Germline V gene lookup returns CDR1 MDHEN and CDR2 SYDVKM. The CDR3 contains 12 residues. The CDR3 loop reads CASRFFAYEQYF. DNA of the CDR3: TGTGCCAGCCGTTTCTTCGCCTACGAGCAGTACTTC.

J is TRBJ2-5 and V is TRBV6-4, with TRBD2 matching 11 bases. Germline-derived CDR1 and CDR2 are MRHNA and SNTAGT. This CDR3 spans 13 amino acids. Trimming removed 2 bases from V and 7 bases from J; junction bases left unmatched: 0. For the CDR3, the DNA is TGTGCCAGCAGTGACGGACTAGCGGGGACCCAGTACTTC. Translated, it gives CASSDGLAGTQYF.

CDR3 sequence reads: CASSLTWTVVDQPQHF. The CDR3 region has the DNA TGCGCCAGCAGCCTTACTTGGACAGTAGTTGATCAGCCCCAGCATTTT. The chain couples TRBV4-1 to TRBJ1-5; perhaps TRBD1 as D (6 bases). The length of the CDR3 is 16 residues. The germline gives CDR1 MGHRA, CDR2 YSYEKL. Trimming removed 4 bases from V and 5 bases from J, with 18 bases in between.

This chain links TRBV7-8 with TRBJ1-6; possible D gene TRBD1, 6 bases. V was clipped by 0 bases and J by 9 bases, with 12 bases between them. The CDR3 is made up of 15 amino acids. Germline loops: CDR1 SGHVS, CDR2 FQNEAQ. The CDR3 spells CASSLARGVGSPLHF. The CDR3, as DNA: TGTGCCAGCAGCTTAGCGAGGGGGGTGGGTTCACCCCTCCACTTT. The full variable domain, with the rest looked up from reference TRBV7-8 and TRBJ1-6, is GAGVSQSPRYKVAKRGQDVALRCDPISGHVSLFWYQQALGQGPEFLTYFQNEAQLDKSGLPSDRFFAERPEGSVSTLKIQRTQQEDSAVYLCASSLARGVGSPLHFGNGTRLTVT.

The CDR3 here is CAWSLLPGTKYNEQFF. The CDR3 DNA is TGTGCCTGGAGCCTACTACCCGGGACAAAATACAATGAGCAGTTCTTC. The chain couples TRBV30 to TRBJ2-1; tentatively, D is TRBD1 (6 bases). CDR1 is GTSNPN and CDR2 is SVGIG in the germline V gene (reference sequence). The CDR3 sequence is 16 residues long. Trimming removed 3 bases at V and 4 bases at J, with 19 bases between. The full variable domain, its missing parts supplied by reference TRBV30 and TRBJ2-1, is SQTIHQWPATLVQPVGSPLSLECTVEGTSNPNLYWYRQAAGRGLQLLFYSVGIGQISSEVPQNLSASRPQDRQFILSSKKLLLSDSGFYLCAWSLLPGTKYNEQFFGPGTRLTVL.

V usage is TRBV19 and J usage is TRBJ2-2, with a weak D call TRBD2 (5 bases). The length of the CDR3 is 16 residues. V lost 6 bases, J lost 0 bases, and 14 bases lay in between. Germline V gene lookup returns CDR1 LNHDA and CDR2 SQIVND (reference sequence). The chain's CDR3 is CASRNSRLPNTGELFF. In DNA form, the CDR3 reads TGTGCCAGTAGGAATAGTAGACTACCGAACACCGGGGAGCTGTTTTTT.

The CDR3 bases are TGTGCCAGCAGCCTGACCCGGGACAGGGTGGGCTACGAGCAGTACTTC. It is translated as CASSLTRDRVGYEQYF. The chain carries TRBV28 and TRBJ2-7; 9 nucleotides match TRBD1. Germline V CDR1 and CDR2: MDHEN, SYDVKM. J was trimmed by 3 bases and V by 6 bases; bases with no gene match: 12. This CDR3 has 16 residues.

The chain uses TRBV6-1 and TRBJ1-1, with D hard to call. The germline CDR1 and CDR2 sequences are MNHNS and SASEGT. The CDR3 contains 13 residues. Trimming pared 6 bases from V and 4 bases from J, leaving 12 bases between. The CDR3 reads CASSVTGLTEAFF. The CDR3 region has the DNA TGTGCCAGCAGCGTCACGGGCCTCACTGAAGCTTTCTTT.

The chain links TRBV18 to TRBJ2-6, with D perhaps TRBD1 (6 bases). Trimming removed 5 bases at V and 0 bases at J, with 8 bases between. The length of the CDR3 is 15 residues. Per the germline V gene, CDR1 is KGHSH and CDR2 is LQKENI. CDR3 DNA sequence: TGTGCCAGCTCAGGGGGACACTCTGGGGCCAACGTCCTGACTTTC. Amino acids: CASSGGHSGANVLTF.

The CDR3 bases are TGTGCCAGCAGCGGAAAGGCAGATACCGGGGAGCTGTTTTTT. Its protein product is CASSGKADTGELFF. The V and J genes are TRBV7-9 and TRBJ2-2, with D unresolved. Germline V gene sequence: CDR1 SEHNR, CDR2 FQNEAQ (reference sequence). Trimming took 5 bases from V and 5 from J, leaving 12 bases between them. The CDR3 is 14 amino acids.

This chain connects TRBV4-1 to TRBJ2-5, with 7 bases fitting TRBD2. V dropped 2 bases and J dropped 1; count of bases not matched to a gene: 16. The CDR3 covers 19 residues. Germline V gene lookup returns CDR1 MGHRA and CDR2 YSYEKL. The CDR3 here is CASSQKLFGAGDSQETQYF. The CDR3 bases are TGCGCCAGCAGCCAAAAACTCTTCGGGGCGGGGGACTCCCAAGAGACCCAGTACTTC.

This clone is medium-sized by share. The CDR3: CASSDSQRMYYEQYF. CDR3 nucleotide sequence: TGTGCCAGCAGTGACTCTCAGCGGATGTACTACGAGCAGTACTTC. V and J are TRBV6-1 and TRBJ2-7; maybe TRBD2 (5 bases). In germline, CDR1 is MNHNS, CDR2 SASEGT. V gave up 3 bases and J gave up 3 bases, with 15 bases separating them. This CDR3 comprises 15 residues.

J is TRBJ2-2 and V is TRBV19, with 7 bases fitting TRBD2. This CDR3 spans 14 amino acids. The germline V gene has CDR1 LNHDA and CDR2 SQIVND (reference sequence). The junction had 4 bases not matched to a gene; V was cut back by 6 bases and J by 3 bases. The CDR3 coding sequence is TGTGCCAGTAGAAGCGGGGCGGACACCGGGGAGCTGTTTTTT. This sequence encodes CASRSGADTGELFF.

The rearrangement uses TRBV2 and TRBJ2-3; a possible D gene is TRBD1 (6 bases). The CDR3 is made up of 14 amino acids. CDR1 SNHLY and CDR2 FYNNEI come from the germline V gene. V was clipped by 7 bases and J by 2 bases, with 13 bases between them. The CDR3: CASMETGFTDTQYF. The DNA for the CDR3 is TGTGCCAGCATGGAGACAGGCTTCACAGATACGCAGTATTTT. Filled out from reference TRBV2 and TRBJ2-3, the complete variable domain reads EPEVTQTPSHQVTQMGQEVILRCVPISNHLYFYWYRQILGQKVEFLVSFYNNEISEKSEIFDDQFSVERPDGSNFTLKIRSTKLEDSAMYFCASMETGFTDTQYFGPGTRLTVL.

CDR3 sequence (DNA): TGTGCCAGCAGCTTATATGGGGGAATAGGCAACGTCCTGACTTTC. It yields the protein CASSLYGGIGNVLTF. The chain is built from TRBV7-6 and TRBJ2-6; tentatively, D is TRBD1 or TRBD2 (5 bases each). V lost 2 bases and J lost 9, with 14 bases in between. This CDR3 has 15 residues. Germline assignment: CDR1 SGHVS and CDR2 FNYEAQ.

The J gene is TRBJ1-5, the V gene TRBV5-6; 7 bases line up with TRBD1. V lost 1 base and J lost 2; bases outside the gene matches: 9. The CDR3 sequence is 17 residues long. Germline V gives CDR1 SGHDT, CDR2 YYEEEE. The CDR3 here is CASSLFRTGSGNQPQHF. CDR3 DNA sequence: TGTGCCAGCAGCTTGTTTAGGACAGGATCGGGCAATCAGCCCCAGCATTTT.

V gene TRBV4-1 combines with J gene TRBJ2-1, with 13 bases aligning to TRBD2. Trimming at V came to 4 bases and at J to 4 bases, leaving 7 bases not matched to a gene. The CDR3 is 17 amino acids. Looked up from germline, CDR1 is MGHRA and CDR2 is YSYEKL. The CDR3 is CASSPLPGLAGYNEQFF. CDR3 coding DNA: TGCGCCAGCAGCCCACTACCGGGACTAGCGGGGTACAATGAGCAGTTCTTC.

Regarding this clone: One end of the junction is discordant with germline, which a read error may explain. The V gene is TRBV28, the J gene TRBJ2-3; 7 bases agree with TRBD1. CDR1 and CDR2 from the germline V gene are MDHEN and SYDVKM. The CDR3 sequence is 19 residues long. CDR3 region: CASSSTLASGGSWVDTQCF. The CDR3 coding sequence is TGTGCCAGCAGTTCGACGCTGGCCTCAGGGGGATCCTGGGTGGATACGCAGTGTTTT.

This chain uses TRBV18 with TRBJ2-2; 10 bases agree with TRBD2. Germline assignment: CDR1 KGHSH and CDR2 LQKENI. This CDR3 spans 17 amino acids. V trimming: 2 bases; J trimming: 2 bases; junction bases outside the gene matches: 5. CDR3 amino acids: CASSPFSGGTNTGELFF. DNA of the CDR3: TGTGCCAGCTCACCATTTAGCGGGGGGACCAACACCGGGGAGCTGTTTTTT.

This clone was detected once. The CDR3 spells CASSGTGFTDTQYF. The CDR3, as DNA: TGTGCCAGCAGCGGGACAGGATTCACAGATACGCAGTATTTT. V usage is TRBV5-6 and J usage is TRBJ2-3; 8 bases match TRBD1. This CDR3 spans 14 amino acids. V shed 4 bases, J shed 2 bases, and the junction held 3 bases outside the gene matches. Germline CDR1 reads SGHDT; CDR2 reads YYEEEE.

The CDR3 bases are TGTGCCAGCAGTTCCGCAGGACAGGGGGGGAACACTGAAGCTTTCTTT. It codes for CASSSAGQGGNTEAFF. The chain recombines TRBV5-4 with TRBJ1-1; TRBD1 matches at 10 bases. This CDR3 spans 16 amino acids. Trimming cost V 5 bases and J 1 base; bases outside gene matches: 8. Germline CDR1 and CDR2: SGHNT and YYREEE (reference sequence).

This chain links TRBV6-1 with TRBJ2-7; D ambiguous. The length of the CDR3 is 15 residues. The V end lost 6 bases, the J end lost 0 bases, and 15 bases lay between the germline ends. CDR1 is MNHNS and CDR2 is SASEGT in the germline V gene. The CDR3 coding sequence is TGTGCCAGCAGGACCCGATGGGAAAGCTCCTACGAGCAGTACTTC. Residues: CASRTRWESSYEQYF.